This T cell receptor (beta chain) came from a study of blood T cell repertoires in COVID-19. About the study: Both acute and convalescent COVID-19 samples were obtained from the United States, Italy and Spain. T cells, B-cell-depleted T cells, or PBMCs supplied cDNA or gDNA.

Seattle patients were enrolled during active infection and followed longitudinally. As processed by the authors: How many nucleated cells were present was estimated from reference gene primer amplification. Sequencing was performed with immunoSEQ multiplex PCR; in TCRdb, only in-frame clones are kept and a portion is missing. V, J and clone size derive from that table, while D and trimming were established from the DNA sequence. Of around 150,000 clones listed, about 88% were seen once; the top ten hold 2.5%. V lost 5 bases to trimming and J lost 3 bases, with 20 bases between them. The CDR3 length is 17 residues. Germline values: CDR1 LNHDA, CDR2 SQIVND (reference sequence).

The TCR originated in a human donor with COVID-19, enrolled during active disease. The donor label of this sample is uncertain. The V call is TRBV19, the J call TRBJ1-5, with D possibly TRBD1 on 5 matching bases. The specimen sequenced was peripheral blood. CDR3 in amino acids: CASSVGVRQGYNQPQHF. CDR3 nucleotides: TGTGCCAGTAGTGTAGGCGTTCGTCAGGGTTACAATCAGCCCCAGCATTTT.